This TCR beta chain was recovered during a study of vaccination and CD4 T cells after COVID-19 (dated by TCRdb to between 2021 and 2024). As for the study more broadly: SARS-CoV-2 positivity had been established in the convalescent patients by nasal swab PCR, and mild disease was recorded in several of these patients and severe disease in one. In the convalescent cohort there were six males and four females, among whom were two Hispanic individuals, seven Caucasians, two Asians and one multiracial person. Each participant got two doses of either the Pfizer-BioNTech BNT162b2 vaccine (n=8) or the Moderna mRNA-1273 vaccine (n=2). Post-COVID blood samples were collected from convalescent patients a median of about 92 days after diagnosis, with a range of roughly 35 to 180 days. Post-vaccine blood samples were taken a median of around 68 days after the second vaccine dose, with a range of roughly 13 to 250 days. Culture stimuli were overlapping spike peptide pools from SARS-CoV-2 and from the common cold coronaviruses HCoV-NL63, HCoV-OC43 and HCoV-229E. Control cultures received a CEFX viral epitope pool as the positive control, an HIV-1 Nef peptide pool as the negative control, or no peptide. In under twelve COVID-19 convalescent patients and a few infection-naive healthy vaccine recipients, researchers compared the spike-specific CD4+ TCR repertoire from before mRNA vaccination with the repertoire from after. What the research found in general, with its limitations: Of the vaccine-specific clones in convalescent patients, 304 of 307, or nearly all, reacted only to SARS-CoV-2 spike and did not cross-react with common cold coronaviruses. Relatively few convalescent patients were included in the study, and early timepoints after natural infection were not analyzed. In convalescent patients, a median approximately 90% of post-vaccine SARS-CoV-2-reactive clones were detected only after vaccination, suggesting vaccine-specific priming. Although the median number of SARS-CoV-2-reactive clonotypes went up from roughly 19 after infection to approximately 40 after vaccination, the increase was not significant.

The treatment or condition label, as the study defines it: approximately nine-day PBMC culture with coronavirus spike peptide pools or control peptides (ViraFEST assay). The ViraFEST assay was used in the study, in which antigen-specific T cells were expanded with peptide pools and expanded clonotypes were subsequently identified by TCR sequencing. The positive SARS-CoV-2 PCR tests of the convalescent patients were dated from March to December 2020, before the Alpha, Beta and Delta variants emerged in the United States. Around 2 million PBMCs per well were cultured in IMDM with approximately 5% human AB serum and roughly 9.3 IU/ml IL-2, plus 10 ug/ml peptide pools. On days 3 and 7, half of the culture medium was replaced with fresh IL-2-containing medium. Once the cells had been in culture for around 10 days, the EasySep CD4+ T cell isolation kit was used to isolate CD4+ T cells by negative selection. Ficoll-Paque Plus gradient centrifugation was used to isolate PBMCs from whole blood, and the isolated PBMCs were then either used fresh or cryopreserved at -140C. Each culture condition was generally run in triplicate wells.

As for this clonotype: Its antigen remains undetermined. Base qualities are not at hand, and no much larger clone is one base apart.

The CDR1 and CDR2 encoded by the germline V gene are SNHLY and FYNNEI. Relative to germline, V is missing 6 bases and J is missing 11 bases, with 6 bases of the junction outside any gene match. Spanning cysteine to phenylalanine, the CDR3 consists of 11 amino acids. The kept DNA is CDR3 alone, 33 bases in frame from the first base. The library came from PCR. DNA from cultured CD4+ T cells was subjected to TCR sequencing with the Oncomine TCR Beta short-read assay at the Johns Hopkins FTIC core. The QIAamp micro DNA kit was used to extract genomic DNA from the cultured CD4+ T cells. Oncomine TCR Beta libraries from cultured CD4+ T cells were pooled with unique dual indexes and sequenced on an Illumina iSeq 100. On the study's bioinformatics: Non-productive sequences were removed, and CDR3s not starting with C, not ending with F or W, or shorter than 7 amino acids were discarded. Antigen-specific clonotypes were identified with the MANAFEST web application by comparing peptide-stimulated wells with reference and other culture wells. For a clone to be called positive, the clone needed an FDR below 0.05, an odds ratio above 5, and a productive frequency above 0.1% in at least two of three replicate wells. Cross-reactive clonotypes were defined as significantly expanded in both SARS-CoV-2 spike wells and at least one common cold coronavirus spike condition. CDR3 homology was assessed with Levenshtein distances (stringdist) and unrooted phylogenetic trees (ape) in R version 3.6.1. TCRdb reprocessing: public reads trimmed at Q25 with fastp, clones called with MiXCR, in-frame beta chains kept. Under each unique CDR3 protein, matching rows form one entry showing the most common genes and DNA. TCRdb's processing, not the authors' own work, is the source of the V and J calls. The sample contains some 20,000 distinct CDR3 sequences, about two fifths of them found a single time. About 14% of the sample goes to the ten largest clones.

Material: CD4+ T cells from blood, cultured in vitro. The clonotype was recovered from a human donor who had recovered from COVID-19. The chain is assembled from TRBV2 and TRBJ1-1; 7 central nucleotides agree with TRBD1. The CDR3 loop reads CASSLGQWAFF. The nucleotides are TGTGCCAGCAGCCTGGGACAGTGGGCTTTCTTT.